These T cell receptor beta chains were read from a single sample in a study of regulatory T cells in long-lasting Graves disease. MiXCR, run by TCRdb on the multiplex PCR reads, gives a single entry per CDR3 protein. The sample gives roughly 500,000 distinct CDR3 sequences, around 21% of which show up once; 7% to 9.5% is in the top ten. The material sequenced was peripheral blood mononuclear cells (PBMCs), taken when the disease was refractory, from a patient treated with antithyroid drugs. The receptor set was obtained from a female donor with Graves disease. The CDR3 runs from the conserved cysteine through the conserved F or W. Each record gives: CDR3 protein, CDR3 DNA, clone size, J gene, V gene, CDR3 length, D gene. The D gene is left open where the match is weak. The size field is filled for only some rows; it gives once, few, many or a size class.

CDR3: CASSNPGGLNTEAFF; DNA: TGTGCCAGCAGCAACCCAGGGGGCTTGAACACTGAAGCTTTCTTT; size: few; J: TRBJ1-1; V: TRBV7-8; length: 15; D: TRBD1
CDR3: CASSYVAGNVGYEKLFF; DNA: TGTGCCAGCAGTTACGTCGCAGGGAATGTAGGCTATGAAAAACTGTTTTTT; size: NA; J: TRBJ1-4; V: TRBV6-4; length: 17; D: NA
CDR3: CASMREGNQPQHF; DNA: TGTGCAAGCATGAGGGAAGGCAATCAGCCCCAGCATTTT; size: many; J: TRBJ1-5; V: TRBV2; length: 13; D: NA
CDR3: CASSRMATGGRTEAFF; DNA: TGCGCCAGCAGCCGGATGGCGACAGGGGGCCGGACTGAAGCTTTCTTT; size: NA; J: TRBJ1-1; V: TRBV5-1; length: 16; D: TRBD1
CDR3: CATSPRQGQEQYF; DNA: TGTGCCACCAGCCCTCGACAGGGACAAGAGCAGTACTTC; size: few; J: TRBJ2-7; V: TRBV15; length: 13; D: TRBD1
CDR3: CASSQGIFLVDTGELFF; DNA: TGCGCCAGCAGCCAGGGGATCTTTTTGGTAGACACCGGGGAGCTGTTTTTT; size: NA; J: TRBJ2-2; V: TRBV4-3; length: 17; D: NA
CDR3: CASSKGGFTLAKNIQYF; DNA: TGTGCCAGCAGCAAAGGAGGGTTTACACTAGCCAAAAACATTCAGTACTTC; size: many; J: TRBJ2-4; V: TRBV28; length: 17; D: NA
CDR3: CASSLPDSSGSSYEQYF; DNA: TGTGCCAGCAGTTTACCGGACTCAAGCGGGAGCTCCTACGAGCAGTACTTC; size: many; J: TRBJ2-7; V: TRBV28; length: 17; D: TRBD2
CDR3: CASSPSGSPRAGELFF; DNA: TGTGCCAGCAGCCCTAGCGGGTCCCCTAGGGCCGGGGAGCTGTTTTTT; size: many; J: TRBJ2-2; V: TRBV28; length: 16; D: TRBD2
CDR3: CASSSRQGGLYEQYF; DNA: TGTGCCAGCAGCTCCCGGCAGGGAGGATTGTACGAGCAGTACTTC; size: NA; J: TRBJ2-7; V: TRBV7-9; length: 15; D: NA
CDR3: CAWSASGYYEQYF; DNA: TGTGCCTGGAGTGCAAGCGGGTATTACGAGCAGTACTTC; size: many; J: TRBJ2-7; V: TRBV30; length: 13; D: NA
CDR3: CASRAPGGETQYF; DNA: TGTGCCAGCAGAGCACCGGGGGGAGAGACCCAGTACTTC; size: many; J: TRBJ2-5; V: TRBV7-2; length: 13; D: TRBD2
CDR3: CASSLGGLALGNEQFF; DNA: TGTGCCAGCAGTTTAGGGGGGCTAGCGCTGGGAAATGAGCAGTTCTTC; size: once; J: TRBJ2-1; V: TRBV27; length: 16; D: NA
CDR3: CAGSPGHSSYEQYF; DNA: TGTGCCGGCAGCCCAGGACACAGCTCCTACGAGCAGTACTTC; size: NA; J: TRBJ2-7; V: TRBV3-1; length: 14; D: NA
CDR3: CASSVNRVYNEQFF; DNA: TGCGCCAGCAGCGTGAACAGGGTCTACAATGAGCAGTTCTTC; size: few; J: TRBJ2-1; V: TRBV5-1; length: 14; D: NA
CDR3: CASRGTEMNTEAFF; DNA: TGTGCCAGCAGAGGTACAGAAATGAACACTGAAGCTTTCTTT; size: few; J: TRBJ1-1; V: TRBV28; length: 14; D: NA
CDR3: CSVHRAAETQYF; DNA: TGCAGCGTGCATCGGGCGGCCGAGACCCAGTACTTC; size: many; J: TRBJ2-5; V: TRBV29-1; length: 12; D: NA
CDR3: CASSLEGSGVNGNYEQYF; DNA: TGTGCCAGCAGCTTAGAGGGGTCGGGAGTTAATGGAAACTACGAGCAGTACTTC; size: NA; J: TRBJ2-7; V: TRBV7-6; length: 18; D: NA
CDR3: CASSPDARGGYTF; DNA: TGTGCCAGCAGCCCCGACGCAAGGGGTGGCTACACCTTC; size: NA; J: TRBJ1-2; V: TRBV9; length: 13; D: NA
CDR3: CSAKTGTHSYNEQFF; DNA: TGCAGTGCAAAAACCGGGACTCACTCCTACAATGAGCAGTTCTTC; size: few; J: TRBJ2-1; V: TRBV20-1; length: 15; D: NA
CDR3: CSAIDYGRGETQYF; DNA: TGCAGTGCTATAGATTACGGCCGGGGAGAGACCCAGTACTTC; size: few; J: TRBJ2-5; V: TRBV20-1; length: 14; D: NA
CDR3: CASSLAREDPFIF; DNA: TGTGCCAGCAGTTTAGCGAGGGAGGACCCATTCATCTTT; size: few; J: TRBJ1-1; V: TRBV12-3/TRBV12-4; length: 13; D: NA
CDR3: CASSVEVGGAGELFF; DNA: TGTGCCAGCAGCGTAGAAGTGGGTGGCGCCGGGGAGCTGTTTTTT; size: NA; J: TRBJ2-2; V: TRBV9; length: 15; D: NA
CDR3: CASSFPEGYEQYF; DNA: TGTGCCAGCAGCTTTCCTGAGGGCTACGAGCAGTACTTC; size: many; J: TRBJ2-7; V: TRBV7-9; length: 13; D: NA
CDR3: CASRNSGLAQETQYF; DNA: TGTGCCAGCAGGAACTCCGGACTGGCCCAAGAGACCCAGTACTTC; size: few; J: TRBJ2-5; V: TRBV6-1; length: 15; D: NA
CDR3: CASSHQASGAYEQYF; DNA: TGTGCCAGCAGCCACCAGGCTAGCGGGGCCTACGAGCAGTACTTC; size: many; J: TRBJ2-7; V: TRBV7-9; length: 15; D: TRBD2
CDR3: CASSTWGGETQYF; DNA: TGTGCCAGTAGTACCTGGGGAGGAGAGACCCAGTACTTC; size: NA; J: TRBJ2-5; V: TRBV19; length: 13; D: NA
CDR3: CASSWTGMHKETQYF; DNA: TGTGCCAGCAGTTGGACAGGGATGCACAAGGAGACCCAGTACTTC; size: many; J: TRBJ2-5; V: TRBV28; length: 15; D: TRBD1
CDR3: CASSLGTPMRNTEAFF; DNA: TGTGCCAGCAGCCTTGGGACACCTATGAGGAACACTGAAGCTTTCTTT; size: many; J: TRBJ1-1; V: TRBV5-5; length: 16; D: NA
CDR3: CASGPTRDSYEQYF; DNA: TGTGCCAGCGGACCTACGAGGGACAGCTACGAGCAGTACTTC; size: many; J: TRBJ2-7; V: TRBV28; length: 14; D: TRBD1
CDR3: CAWGADGLPEAFF; DNA: TGTGCCTGGGGGGCCGACGGACTTCCTGAAGCTTTCTTT; size: many; J: TRBJ1-1; V: TRBV30; length: 13; D: NA
CDR3: CASSLDTGLSYGYTF; DNA: TGTGCCAGCAGCTTAGATACAGGGCTATCATATGGCTACACCTTC; size: few; J: TRBJ1-2; V: TRBV7-9; length: 15; D: NA
CDR3: CASSLVAGINQPQHF; DNA: TGTGCCAGCAGTTTGGTAGCAGGGATAAATCAGCCCCAGCATTTT; size: many; J: TRBJ1-5; V: TRBV28; length: 15; D: NA
CDR3: CASGGTVYEQYF; DNA: TGTGCCAGCGGGGGGACTGTGTACGAGCAGTACTTC; size: NA; J: TRBJ2-7; V: TRBV9; length: 12; D: NA
CDR3: CASHAVLPGTDTQYF; DNA: TGTGCCAGCCATGCGGTCCTCCCCGGGACAGATACGCAGTATTTT; size: NA; J: TRBJ2-3; V: TRBV7-2; length: 15; D: NA
CDR3: CASSPLDPGSGELFF; DNA: TGTGCCAGCAGCCCACTGGACCCGGGTAGCGGGGAGCTGTTTTTT; size: NA; J: TRBJ2-2; V: TRBV5-4; length: 15; D: NA
CDR3: CASSSGPQGGAFF; DNA: TGCGCCAGCAGCTCAGGACCACAGGGAGGAGCTTTCTTT; size: many; J: TRBJ1-1; V: TRBV5-1; length: 13; D: NA
CDR3: CASSRWTGGYEQYF; DNA: TGTGCCAGCAGCCGTTGGACTGGCGGGTACGAGCAGTACTTC; size: few; J: TRBJ2-7; V: TRBV6-1; length: 14; D: NA
CDR3: CASRDRVGVQPQHF; DNA: TGTGCCAGTAGGGACAGGGTTGGTGTTCAGCCCCAGCATTTT; size: NA; J: TRBJ1-5; V: TRBV19; length: 14; D: TRBD1
CDR3: CASSYSKGTGQPQHF; DNA: TGTGCCAGCAGTTACTCGAAGGGAACGGGGCAGCCCCAGCATTTT; size: many; J: TRBJ1-5; V: TRBV6-5; length: 15; D: NA
CDR3: CASSREVSDSGRKLFF; DNA: TGCGCCAGCAGCCGGGAGGTTTCGGACAGTGGACGAAAACTGTTTTTT; size: few; J: TRBJ1-4; V: TRBV5-1; length: 16; D: NA
CDR3: CASTPTGTYEQYF; DNA: TGTGCAAGCACCCCGACAGGAACCTACGAGCAGTACTTC; size: many; J: TRBJ2-7; V: TRBV28; length: 13; D: NA
CDR3: CASRLGAGTYEQHF; DNA: TGTGCCAGCCGCCTTGGGGCCGGGACCTACGAGCAGCACTTC; size: NA; J: TRBJ2-7; V: TRBV2; length: 14; D: NA
CDR3: CASSNSNRAPETQYF; DNA: TGTGCCAGCAGTAACTCTAACAGGGCGCCAGAGACCCAGTACTTC; size: many; J: TRBJ2-5; V: TRBV28; length: 15; D: NA
CDR3: CASNHGWDTEAFF; DNA: TGTGCCAGCAACCACGGGTGGGACACTGAAGCTTTCTTT; size: many; J: TRBJ1-1; V: TRBV7-2; length: 13; D: NA
CDR3: CAISTDSLLNTEAFF; DNA: TGTGCCATCAGCACGGACAGTTTATTGAACACTGAAGCTTTCTTT; size: few; J: TRBJ1-1; V: TRBV10-3; length: 15; D: NA
CDR3: CASSDLRDEAYF; DNA: TGTGCCAGCAGTGACCTCCGGGACGAGGCGTACTTC; size: NA; J: TRBJ2-7; V: TRBV6-1; length: 12; D: NA
CDR3: CASSYGTSGGEQYF; DNA: TGTGCCAGCAGTTACGGGACTAGCGGGGGCGAGCAGTACTTC; size: many; J: TRBJ2-7; V: TRBV6-2/TRBV6-3; length: 14; D: TRBD2
CDR3: CASGTGSRGKETQYF; DNA: TGTGCCAGTGGAACTGGCTCTAGGGGTAAAGAGACCCAGTACTTC; size: many; J: TRBJ2-5; V: TRBV13; length: 15; D: NA